The 30 T cell receptor beta chains below come from one sample, sequenced in a study of human T cells and chemical hapten exposure. Time point meaning: patch test 1, 2 weeks after DPC sensitization. As for treatment: therapeutic diphenylcyclopropenone sensitization with weekly scalp DPC. TCRdb redid the calling of the RACE reads with MiXCR, one entry per CDR3 protein. This repertoire shows fewer than 400,000 distinct CDR3 sequences, under 9% found once; its top ten account for roughly 7.9%. The specimen comprised whole blood, sampled in connection with sensitization to the hapten diphenylcyclopropenone (DPC). These receptors were taken from a woman younger than 35 with alopecia areata. Some clones in this sample may be carry-over from other donors' samples.

The chain carries TRBV6-5 and TRBJ1-2; 7 bases are a match to TRBD1. The CDR3 contains 15 residues. Per the germline V gene, CDR1 is MNHEY and CDR2 is SVGAGI. V lost 0 bases to trimming and J lost 5 bases; unmatched junction nucleotides: 6. In DNA, the CDR3 is TGTGCCAGCAGTTACTCCCACCAGGGGGTTTATGGCTACACCTTC. It encodes CASSYSHQGVYGYTF.

Ten or more counts support this clonotype. This chain uses TRBV10-3 with TRBJ2-1, with TRBD1 as a possible D gene (5 bases). Per germline, CDR1 ENHRY and CDR2 SYGVKD. This CDR3 has 15 residues. Trimming took 1 base from V and 6 from J, leaving 13 bases between them. The DNA for the CDR3 is TGTGCCATCAGTGAGTTTCTGGGGCAGATCAATGAGCAGTTCTTC. It yields the protein CAISEFLGQINEQFF.

This clonotype was counted many times. The CDR3: CASSQDRGGQPQHF. The CDR3 nucleotides read TGCGCCAGCAGCCAAGACAGGGGGGGCCAGCCCCAGCATTTT. The rearrangement joins TRBV4-1 to TRBJ1-5; 7 nucleotides line up with TRBD1. The junction had 3 bases not matched to a gene; V was cut back by 0 bases and J by 7 bases. This CDR3 region has 14 residues. The germline CDR1 and CDR2 sequences are MGHRA and YSYEKL.

This clonotype was detected ten times or more. This chain uses TRBV6-5 with TRBJ1-5, with D maybe TRBD1 (5 bases). Trimming took off 6 bases at V and 3 bases at J, with 9 bases between the two ends. CDR3 size: 13 residues. CDR1 is MNHEY and CDR2 is SVGAGI in the germline V gene. The CDR3 nucleotides read TGTGCCAGCAGGGTACAGGTCAATCAGCCCCAGCATTTT. Translating gives CASRVQVNQPQHF.

The V and J genes are TRBV12-3 or TRBV12-4 and TRBJ2-1, with unresolved D. This CDR3 has 14 residues. V dropped 2 bases and J dropped 7 bases, with 12 bases sitting between them. The CDR3 region is CASSLIPAFNEQFF. The CDR3 bases are TGTGCCAGCAGTTTAATCCCCGCTTTTAATGAGCAGTTCTTC.

This clonotype has only a few counts. V usage is TRBV18 and J usage is TRBJ1-2; TRBD1 is a possible D gene (6 bases). Germline CDR1 and CDR2: KGHSH and LQKENI. CDR3 length equals 13 residues. The ends were cut back, 4 bases at V and 1 base at J, with 7 bases in the middle. The CDR3 spells CASSQDSNYGYTF. CDR3 coding DNA: TGTGCCAGCTCACAGGACAGTAACTATGGCTACACCTTC.

Ten or more counts support this clonotype. This rearrangement joins TRBV12-3 or TRBV12-4 to TRBJ2-3, with D unresolved. This CDR3 is built from 15 residues. Trimming removed 2 bases at V and 0 bases at J, with 9 bases between. The CDR3 DNA reads as TGTGCCAGCAGTTTAATGGGCGGAAGCACAGATACGCAGTATTTT. Amino acid sequence: CASSLMGGSTDTQYF.

This clonotype has only a few counts. The rearrangement joins TRBV7-2 to TRBJ1-2; TRBD1 matches 8 bases. Trimming took 9 bases from V and 9 from J; bases not matched to a gene: 6. The CDR3 consists of 11 residues. Per the germline V gene, CDR1 is SGHTA and CDR2 is FQGNSA. The CDR3, as DNA: TGTGCCAGTCAGGGGGCGCGTCGCTACACCTTC. Residues: CASQGARRYTF.

CDR3 in DNA: TGTGCCATCCTAGCGGGGGTCAGCTCCTACAATGAGCAGTTCTTC. Its protein is CAILAGVSSYNEQFF. This rearrangement joins TRBV10-3 to TRBJ2-1; TRBD2 matches at 10 bases. The CDR3 runs 15 residues. J gave up 0 bases and V 8 bases, and 4 bases lay outside the gene matches. The germline V gene has CDR1 ENHRY and CDR2 SYGVKD.

This clonotype has more than one count but fewer than ten. This chain uses TRBV15 with TRBJ1-4; weak D call: TRBD1 (6 bases). Germline V CDR1 and CDR2: LNHNV, YYDKDF (reference sequence). V lost 3 bases to trimming and J lost 5 bases, with 19 bases between them. This CDR3 comprises 17 residues. In DNA, the CDR3 is TGTGCCACCAGCAGTAACAGGGAGTCGTCCTGGAATGAAAAACTGTTTTTT. Translation gives CATSSNRESSWNEKLFF. Full variable domain (remainder filled in from reference TRBV15 and TRBJ1-4): DAMVIQNPRYQVTQFGKPVTLSCSQTLNHNVMYWYQQKSSQAPKLLFHYYDKDFNNEADTPDNFQSRRPNTSFCFLDIRSPGLGDTAMYLCATSSNRESSWNEKLFFGSGTQLSVL.

This clonotype was found a few times. CDR3 region: CASSQSGTQYF. CDR3 DNA: TGTGCCAGCAGCCAAAGCGGGACCCAGTACTTC. The chain joins TRBV7-6 to TRBJ2-5, with D perhaps matching TRBD2 (5 bases). V lost 5 bases and J 7 bases, leaving 8 bases between the germline ends. Germline V gene data show CDR1 as SGHVS and CDR2 as FNYEAQ. The CDR3 covers 11 residues.

The V gene is TRBV2, the J gene TRBJ1-2, with D perhaps matching TRBD1 (5 bases). The germline V gene encodes CDR1 SNHLY and CDR2 FYNNEI. V was pared by 4 bases and J by 0 bases, with 12 bases between. The CDR3 is 15 amino acids. CDR3 DNA sequence: TGTGCCAGCAGTGTCGAGGAGGGGACTAACTATGGCTACACCTTC. It yields the protein CASSVEEGTNYGYTF.

This clonotype has a handful of counts. The chain uses TRBV28 and TRBJ1-4, with D uncertain. The CDR3 length is 15 residues. With 1 base removed from V and 0 bases from J, the gap between germline ends came to 6 bases. Germline CDR1 reads MDHEN; CDR2 reads SYDVKM. This chain's CDR3 is CASSLFGATNEKLFF. CDR3 sequence (DNA): TGTGCCAGCAGTTTATTTGGGGCAACTAATGAAAAACTGTTTTTT.

This clonotype occurred a few times. J is TRBJ2-7 and V is TRBV18, with D unclear. V was clipped by 2 bases and J by 3 bases, with 8 bases between them. The CDR3 runs to 13 residues. The germline CDR1 and CDR2 sequences are KGHSH and LQKENI. In DNA form, the CDR3 reads TGTGCCAGCTCACCAATGGAGTACTACGAGCAGTACTTC. Amino acid sequence: CASSPMEYYEQYF.

In its sample, this clonotype was seen a few times. This chain connects TRBV5-1 to TRBJ2-3; no reliable D call. Deletions cut 0 bases from V and 0 bases from J, with 14 bases between. The germline V gene has CDR1 SGHRS and CDR2 YFSETQ. The length of the CDR3 is 17 residues. For the CDR3, the DNA is TGCGCCAGCAGCTTGGTACCTCCGCAAACTAGCACAGATACGCAGTATTTT. Translation: CASSLVPPQTSTDTQYF.

A single count supports this clonotype. V is TRBV12-3 or TRBV12-4 and J is TRBJ1-6, with no clear D. This CDR3 has 15 amino acids. Trimming shortened V by 2 bases and J by 3 bases, and 8 bases separated the two germline ends. CDR3 amino acids: CASSLSGNYNSPLHF. CDR3 nucleotide sequence: TGTGCCAGCAGTTTATCGGGCAACTATAATTCACCCCTCCACTTT.

This clonotype was detected only a few times. The chain links TRBV5-6 to TRBJ2-5; 12 bases are shared with TRBD2. The V gene end was trimmed by 5 bases and the J gene end by 3 bases; junction bases not matched to a gene: 5. Germline CDR1 is SGHDT and CDR2 is YYEEEE. The CDR3 extends over 15 amino acids. The chain's CDR3 is CASRPGLAGKETQYF. DNA of the CDR3: TGTGCCAGCAGGCCCGGACTAGCGGGGAAAGAGACCCAGTACTTC. Combining the CDR3 with reference TRBV5-6 and TRBJ2-5 gives the whole variable domain DAGVTQSPTHLIKTRGQQVTLRCSPKSGHDTVSWYQQALGQGPQFIFQYYEEEERQRGNFPDRFSGHQFPNYSSELNVNALLLGDSALYLCASRPGLAGKETQYFGPGTRLLVL.

This clonotype was picked up many times. J is TRBJ2-2 and V is TRBV12-3 or TRBV12-4, with 7 bases identical to TRBD1. The CDR3 has 14 residues. V shed 4 bases and J 4 bases; nucleotides not matched to a gene: 3. The CDR3 DNA follows: TGTGCCAGCAGTTCCAGGGGGTTCACCGGGGAGCTGTTTTTT. The encoded protein is CASSSRGFTGELFF.

The V gene is TRBV6-6, the J gene TRBJ2-6; D is uncertain. CDR3 length equals 18 residues. V dropped 4 bases and J dropped 0 bases, with 16 bases sitting between them. Germline loops: CDR1 MNHNY, CDR2 SVGAGI (reference sequence). The CDR3 region has the DNA TGTGCCAGCAGTTTCCACGACGCACCAATCTCTGGGGCCAACGTCCTGACTTTC. Its translation is CASSFHDAPISGANVLTF.

This clonotype was recorded many times. The chain recombines TRBV2 with TRBJ1-2; D gene uncertain. The CDR3 loop spans 12 amino acids. The V end was cut by 3 bases, the J end by 3 bases, with 5 bases between. Per the germline V gene, CDR1 is SNHLY and CDR2 is FYNNEI. CDR3 residues: CASSESDYGYTF. The DNA of the CDR3 is TGTGCCAGCAGTGAGTCAGACTATGGCTACACCTTC.

CDR3 region: CSVEAAASYNEQFF. CDR3 nucleotides: TGCAGCGTTGAAGCCGCAGCGTCCTACAATGAGCAGTTCTTC. This rearrangement joins TRBV29-1 to TRBJ2-1; the D is unclear. Germline assignment: CDR1 SQVTM and CDR2 ANQGSEA. This CDR3 comprises 14 residues. V lost 1 base and J lost 1, with 8 bases in between.

The rearrangement uses TRBV3-1 and TRBJ2-1; perhaps TRBD2 as D (6 bases). V was clipped by 4 bases and J by 13 bases, with 17 bases between them. This CDR3 has 13 amino acids. Germline-derived CDR1 and CDR2 are LGHDT and YNNKEL (reference sequence). As DNA, the CDR3 is TGTGCCAGCAGCCTAAGAGCGGGCCCCTACCAGTTCTTC. Translating gives CASSLRAGPYQFF.

The chain uses TRBV7-6 and TRBJ2-1, with 9 bases aligning to TRBD1. CDR3 length equals 19 residues. The V and J ends lost 0 bases and 1 base, in that order; junction bases with no gene match: 10. Germline CDR1 and CDR2: SGHVS and FNYEAQ. The CDR3 sequence: CASSLALAQTGGSYNEQFF. In DNA form, the CDR3 reads TGTGCCAGCAGCTTAGCCCTAGCGCAGACAGGGGGGTCCTACAATGAGCAGTTCTTC.

This chain connects TRBV29-1 to TRBJ1-2; D is ambiguous. Germline assignment: CDR1 SQVTM and CDR2 ANQGSEA. CDR3 length: 13 amino acids. V dropped 4 bases and J dropped 1 base, with 10 bases sitting between them. The CDR3 reads CSVVAEGNYGYTF. CDR3 nucleotide sequence: TGCAGCGTTGTGGCAGAGGGTAACTATGGCTACACCTTC.

This clonotype has just a few counts. V is TRBV12-3 or TRBV12-4 and J is TRBJ2-7; D possibly corresponds to TRBD1 (6 bases). The CDR3 sequence is 13 residues long. V was pared by 5 bases and J by 2 bases, with 10 bases between. DNA for the CDR3: TGTGCCAGCAGTCGACAGGTTACCTACGAGCAGTACTTC. Its translation is CASSRQVTYEQYF.

In its sample, this clonotype was seen many times. The rearrangement joins TRBV6-5 to TRBJ2-5; 7 bases align to TRBD2. Germline V CDR1 and CDR2: MNHEY, SVGAGI. Trimming took 5 bases from V and 5 from J; bases not matched to a gene: 17. This CDR3 has 17 amino acids. CDR3 in DNA: TGTGCCAGCAGTCCAGACCGAGCGGGGAACTGGGATGAGACCCAGTACTTC. Translating gives CASSPDRAGNWDETQYF.

This sequence joins TRBV5-1 and TRBJ2-7; D could derive from TRBD1 or TRBD2 (6 bases each). Germline CDR1 and CDR2: SGHRS and YFSETQ. The V end was cut by 1 base, the J end by 6 bases, with 29 bases between. The CDR3 runs 19 residues. The CDR3 DNA is TGCGCCAGCAGCTTGTATGGAGGGGGGACGGGATATGGGACCCTCGAGCAGTACTTC. It encodes CASSLYGGGTGYGTLEQYF.

This clonotype was seen many times. The J gene is TRBJ2-7, the V gene TRBV12-3 or TRBV12-4; TRBD2 aligns across 7 bases. The V gene end was trimmed by 6 bases and the J gene end by 4 bases; junction bases not matched to a gene: 15. This CDR3 spans 16 amino acids. CDR3 sequence (DNA): TGTGCCAGCAGCCCTGGGGAGGGAAACGTGCGGTACGAGCAGTACTTC. Residues: CASSPGEGNVRYEQYF.

The chain carries TRBV5-1 and TRBJ2-5; a possible D gene is TRBD2 (5 bases). V was shortened by 4 bases and J by 4 bases, with 17 bases between the two germline ends. This CDR3 has 15 residues. CDR1 SGHRS and CDR2 YFSETQ come from the germline V gene. The DNA for the CDR3 is TGCGCCAGCAGCCGGGAACCCACCAGCGGAGAGACCCAGTACTTC. This encodes CASSREPTSGETQYF.

This sequence joins TRBV5-1 and TRBJ2-3, with D perhaps TRBD2 (7 bases). Looked up from germline, CDR1 is SGHRS and CDR2 is YFSETQ. V was trimmed by 6 bases and J by 0 bases, leaving 17 bases between them. The CDR3 sequence is 16 residues long. The CDR3 bases are TGCGCCAGCAAGAGGTACGGGGGGCCTAGCACAGATACGCAGTATTTT. It codes for CASKRYGGPSTDTQYF.